Described below is a single TCR beta chain sequence and its context. Its matching antigen is unknown. These data come from a study of T cell repertoires in cytomegalovirus infection. Study as a whole: The public TCR beta signatures pointed to both CMV infection and matching HLA type.

The ends were cut back, 4 bases at V and 4 bases at J, with 14 bases in the middle. From germline, CDR1 is MNHEY and CDR2 SVGEGT. CDR3 size: 16 residues. TCRdb re-called the reads with MiXCR, one entry per CDR3 protein. The table shows 60,000 to 75,000 distinct CDR3 sequences, with about 23% occurring only once. Study-wide points: HLA-C-restricted CMV-specific TCR beta clonotypes were dominant in the ex vivo response.

This chain joins TRBV6-2 or TRBV6-3 and TRBJ1-6; D gene ambiguous. The source of this sequence is a human donor in good health (CMV status not recorded). Some clones in this sample may be carry-over from other donors' samples. Source material: PBMCs, sequenced either directly or after in vitro stimulation (not recorded which). The CDR3 spells CASSLTNLRYNSPLHF. DNA for the CDR3: TGTGCCAGCAGTTTGACCAACCTCCGATATAATTCACCCCTCCACTTT.